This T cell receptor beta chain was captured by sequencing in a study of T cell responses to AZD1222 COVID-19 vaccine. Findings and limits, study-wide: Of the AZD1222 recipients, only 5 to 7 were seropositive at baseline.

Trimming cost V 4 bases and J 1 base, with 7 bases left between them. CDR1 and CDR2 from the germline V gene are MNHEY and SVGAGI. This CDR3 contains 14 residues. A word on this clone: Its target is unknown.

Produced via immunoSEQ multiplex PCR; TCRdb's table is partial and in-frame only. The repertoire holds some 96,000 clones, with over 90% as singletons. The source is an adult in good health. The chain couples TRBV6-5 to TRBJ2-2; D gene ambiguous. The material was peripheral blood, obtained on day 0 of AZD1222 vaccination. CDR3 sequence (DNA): TGTGCCAGCAGTTCCCCCCTGAACACCGGGGAGCTGTTTTTT. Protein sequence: CASSSPLNTGELFF.